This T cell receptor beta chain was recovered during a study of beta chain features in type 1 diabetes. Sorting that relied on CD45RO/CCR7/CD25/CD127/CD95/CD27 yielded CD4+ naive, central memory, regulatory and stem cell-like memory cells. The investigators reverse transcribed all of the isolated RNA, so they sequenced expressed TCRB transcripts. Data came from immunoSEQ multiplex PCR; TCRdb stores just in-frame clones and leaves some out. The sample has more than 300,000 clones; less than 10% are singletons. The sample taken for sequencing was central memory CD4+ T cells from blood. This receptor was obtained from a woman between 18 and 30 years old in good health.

The CDR3 sequence is CATSRLGTYGANVLTF. The DNA of the CDR3 is TGTGCCACCAGCAGGCTAGGTACTTACGGGGCCAACGTCCTGACTTTC. This chain links TRBV15 with TRBJ2-6; D unclear. The ends were cut back, 3 bases at V and 4 bases at J, with 13 bases in the middle. There are 16 residues in the CDR3. Germline V gene data show CDR1 as LNHNV and CDR2 as YYDKDF (reference sequence).